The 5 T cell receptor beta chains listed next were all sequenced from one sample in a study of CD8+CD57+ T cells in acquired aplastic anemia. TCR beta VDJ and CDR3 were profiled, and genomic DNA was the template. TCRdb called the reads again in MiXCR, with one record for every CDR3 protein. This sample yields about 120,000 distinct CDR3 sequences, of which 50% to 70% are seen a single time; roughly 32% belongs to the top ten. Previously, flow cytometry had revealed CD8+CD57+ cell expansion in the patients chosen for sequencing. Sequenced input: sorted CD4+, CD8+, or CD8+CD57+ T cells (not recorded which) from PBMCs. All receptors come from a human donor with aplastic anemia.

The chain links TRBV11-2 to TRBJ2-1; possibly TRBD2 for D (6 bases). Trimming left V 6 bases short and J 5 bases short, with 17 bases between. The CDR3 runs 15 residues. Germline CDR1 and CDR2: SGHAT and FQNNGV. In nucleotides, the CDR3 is TGTGCCAGCAGTCCTCCGGGACTCGGTCACAATGAGCAGTTCTTC. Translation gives CASSPPGLGHNEQFF. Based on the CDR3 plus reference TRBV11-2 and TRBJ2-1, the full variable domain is EAGVAQSPRYKIIEKRQSVAFWCNPISGHATLYWYQQILGQGPKLLIQFQNNGVVDDSQLPKDRFSAERLKGVDSTLKIQPAKLEDSAVYLCASSPPGLGHNEQFFGPGTRLTVL.

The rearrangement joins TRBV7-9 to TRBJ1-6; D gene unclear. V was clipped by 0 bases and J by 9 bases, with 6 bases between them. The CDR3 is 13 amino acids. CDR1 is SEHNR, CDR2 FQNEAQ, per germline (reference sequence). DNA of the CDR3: TGTGCCAGCAGCTTAGCGCCCGGTTCACCCCTCCACTTT. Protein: CASSLAPGSPLHF.

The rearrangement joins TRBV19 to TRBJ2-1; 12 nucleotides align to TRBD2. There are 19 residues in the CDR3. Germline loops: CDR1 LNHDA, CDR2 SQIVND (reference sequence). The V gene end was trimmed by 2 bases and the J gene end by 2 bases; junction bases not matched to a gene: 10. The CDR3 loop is CASSIPRTSGDSPYNEQFF. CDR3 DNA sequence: TGTGCCAGTAGTATACCAAGGACTAGCGGGGACTCCCCCTACAATGAGCAGTTCTTC.

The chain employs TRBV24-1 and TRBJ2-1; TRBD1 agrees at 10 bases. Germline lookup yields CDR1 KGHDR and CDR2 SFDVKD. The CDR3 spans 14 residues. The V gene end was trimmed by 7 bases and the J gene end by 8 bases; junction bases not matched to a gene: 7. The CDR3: CATSPGQGWDEQFF. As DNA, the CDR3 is TGTGCCACCAGCCCGGGACAGGGGTGGGATGAGCAGTTCTTC.

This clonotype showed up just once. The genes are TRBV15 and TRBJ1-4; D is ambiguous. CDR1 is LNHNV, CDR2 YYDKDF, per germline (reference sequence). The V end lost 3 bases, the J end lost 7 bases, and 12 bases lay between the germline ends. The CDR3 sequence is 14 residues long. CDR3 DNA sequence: TGTGCCACCAGCAGCGAAGTGGGTTTTGAAAAACTGTTTTTT. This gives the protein CATSSEVGFEKLFF. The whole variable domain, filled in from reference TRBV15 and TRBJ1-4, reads DAMVIQNPRYQVTQFGKPVTLSCSQTLNHNVMYWYQQKSSQAPKLLFHYYDKDFNNEADTPDNFQSRRPNTSFCFLDIRSPGLGDTAMYLCATSSEVGFEKLFFGSGTQLSVL.